This T cell receptor (beta chain) derives from a study of cytotoxic CD8 clonotypes in ibrutinib-treated CLL. Method: immunoSEQ multiplex PCR; TCRdb's copy keeps in-frame clones and lacks some. The table lists 190,000 or so clones, about two thirds of them singletons, with about an eighth in the top ten. The CDR3 loop spans 18 amino acids. The V gene end was trimmed by 8 bases and the J gene end by 5 bases; junction bases not matched to a gene: 21. CDR1 is SNHLY and CDR2 is FYNNEI in the germline V gene. Turning to this clone: Its antigen is currently unknown.

Genomic DNA in an amount of around 2 micrograms was extracted from cryopreserved PBMCs and used for the preparation of TCR beta libraries. Study results and limitations: Patients had baseline clonality above age-matched healthy donors, and this clonality moved with circulating CD8+ T-cell counts. Baseline levels were approached again at progression, after clonality had risen at ibrutinib response.

The genes are TRBV2 and TRBJ2-5, with 9 bases fitting TRBD2. Sequenced material: PBMCs, taken after 24 months of ibrutinib treatment. The sequence derives from a human donor with chronic lymphocytic leukemia. The CDR3 sequence is CASPPGVGSGSPLETQYF. Here the CDR3 DNA reads TGTGCCAGCCCCCCCGGAGTAGGTAGCGGGAGTCCCTTGGAGACCCAGTACTTC.